Each of the 13 T cell receptor beta chains below was sequenced from the same sample in a study of immune cell composition in non-small cell lung cancer. Using immunoSEQ multiplex PCR, the repertoire was profiled, and TCRdb retains in-frame clones only, with some absent. The sample includes 11,000 to 15,000 clones, approximately 84% of them seen just once. The sequencing sample was made of lung tumor tissue. The receptors originated from a human donor with non-small cell lung cancer.

This clone was detected a few times. V gene TRBV23-1 combines with J gene TRBJ1-1, with D uncertain. TRBV23-1 is recorded as an ORF, its role being uncertain. Trimming removed 4 bases at V and 3 bases at J, with 12 bases between. The CDR3 has 14 residues. DNA of the CDR3: TGCGCCAGCAGTCTACCGGGCGGGGACACTGAAGCTTTCTTT. Its protein is CASSLPGGDTEAFF.

This rearrangement joins TRBV7-9 to TRBJ2-3, with 11 positions matching TRBD2. Looked up from germline, CDR1 is SEHNR and CDR2 is FQNEAQ (reference sequence). The CDR3 covers 16 residues. The V segment lost 5 bases and the J segment 6 bases; nucleotides outside the gene matches: 10. The CDR3 reads CASSRRTSGPGDTQYF. CDR3 in DNA: TGTGCCAGCAGCCGCAGGACTAGCGGGCCTGGGGATACGCAGTATTTT. The full variable domain, rest sourced from reference TRBV7-9 and TRBJ2-3, is DTGVSQNPRHKITKRGQNVTFRCDPISEHNRLYWYRQTLGQGPEFLTYFQNEAQLEKSRLLSDRFSAERPKGSFSTLEIQRTEQGDSAMYLCASSRRTSGPGDTQYFGPGTRLTVL.

The chain joins TRBV18 to TRBJ2-6; D gene ambiguous. CDR3 length equals 17 residues. Germline values: CDR1 KGHSH, CDR2 LQKENI. Trimming took 5 bases from V and 0 from J, leaving 14 bases between them. CDR3 loop: CASSSTVRNSGANVLTF. In nucleotides, the CDR3 is TGTGCCAGCTCATCCACCGTTCGGAACTCTGGGGCCAACGTCCTGACTTTC. Combining the CDR3 with reference TRBV18 and TRBJ2-6 gives the whole variable domain NAGVMQNPRHLVRRRGQEARLRCSPMKGHSHVYWYRQLPEEGLKFMVYLQKENIIDESGMPKERFSAEFPKEGPSILRIQQVVRGDSAAYFCASSSTVRNSGANVLTFGAGSRLTVL.

The chain is built from TRBV30 and TRBJ2-2; D remains unclear. V lost 1 base and J lost 3, with 9 bases in between. CDR1 and CDR2 from the germline V gene are GTSNPN and SVGIG (reference sequence). The CDR3 runs 14 residues. The CDR3 loop is CAWSARTHTGELFF. In nucleotides, the CDR3 is TGTGCCTGGAGTGCCCGGACCCACACCGGGGAGCTGTTTTTT. The complete variable domain, with remaining parts taken from reference TRBV30 and TRBJ2-2, reads SQTIHQWPATLVQPVGSPLSLECTVEGTSNPNLYWYRQAAGRGLQLLFYSVGIGQISSEVPQNLSASRPQDRQFILSSKKLLLSDSGFYLCAWSARTHTGELFFGEGSRLTVL.

The rearrangement joins TRBV28 to TRBJ1-5; 11 positions agree with TRBD1. CDR1 and CDR2 (germline): MDHEN, SYDVKM. The CDR3 sequence is 15 residues long. Germline trimming cut 5 bases from V and 5 bases from J; bases unmatched to any gene: 5. The CDR3: CASSPRTGGDQPQHF. For the CDR3, the DNA is TGTGCCAGCAGTCCCAGGACAGGGGGCGATCAGCCCCAGCATTTT.

The sample holds one count of this clone. The genes are TRBV27 and TRBJ1-6; TRBD1 agrees at 8 bases. This CDR3 contains 14 residues. After removal of 10 bases from V and 9 bases from J, the junction contained 11 bases not matched to a gene. Germline CDR1 is MNHEY and CDR2 is SMNVEV (reference sequence). CDR3 residues: CATRTGTGSSPLHF. CDR3 nucleotide sequence: TGTGCCACCAGAACCGGGACAGGATCTTCACCCCTCCACTTT.

The rearrangement uses TRBV19 and TRBJ1-1; D is undetermined. The CDR3 length is 13 residues. V was pared by 1 base and J by 1 base, with 4 bases between. Germline CDR1 is LNHDA and CDR2 is SQIVND (reference sequence). The CDR3 loop is CASSIGQNTEAFF. The CDR3 region has the DNA TGTGCCAGTAGTATAGGCCAGAACACTGAAGCTTTCTTT.

This chain connects TRBV28 to TRBJ2-7; a possible D gene is TRBD2 (6 bases). The CDR3 is made up of 15 amino acids. Trimming removed 3 bases at V and 4 bases at J, with 16 bases between. CDR1 is MDHEN, CDR2 SYDVKM, per germline. CDR3 nucleotides: TGTGCCAGCAGTTTGATGGGGGGATCATCATACGAGCAGTACTTC. Residues: CASSLMGGSSYEQYF.

The chain uses TRBV5-6 and TRBJ1-3; the D is unclear. The germline V and J ends were trimmed by 1 base and 3 bases, with 8 bases remaining between them. From germline, CDR1 is SGHDT and CDR2 YYEEEE. The CDR3 covers 14 residues. The CDR3 region is CASSLYQDGNTIYF. CDR3 nucleotide sequence: TGTGCCAGCAGCTTGTACCAGGATGGAAACACCATATATTTT.

The genes are TRBV19 and TRBJ1-3; D gene uncertain. V lost 3 bases and J lost 1, with 7 bases in between. Looked up from germline, CDR1 is LNHDA and CDR2 is SQIVND (reference sequence). The CDR3 contains 14 residues. The CDR3 region is CASSIQESGNTIYF. DNA for the CDR3: TGTGCCAGTAGTATTCAGGAATCTGGAAACACCATATATTTT.

This chain connects TRBV10-3 to TRBJ1-3; perhaps TRBD1 as D (6 bases). V shed 6 bases and J shed 5 bases, with 14 bases lying between them. The CDR3 contains 14 residues. Germline CDR1 reads ENHRY; CDR2 reads SYGVKD. The CDR3 nucleotides are TGTGCCATCAGGGACAGTTCCGAGCGAAACACCATATATTTT. Amino acid sequence: CAIRDSSERNTIYF.

J is TRBJ2-7 and V is TRBV5-4; D is perhaps TRBD1 (6 bases). CDR3 length: 14 residues. Germline CDR1 reads SGHNT; CDR2 reads YYREEE (reference sequence). Between the trimmed V and J ends, which lost 0 bases and 1 base, there was a span of 8 bases. In DNA, the CDR3 is TGTGCCAGCAGCTTGGACCAGGGGTCCTACGAGCAGTACTTC. Amino acid sequence: CASSLDQGSYEQYF.

This clone is labeled large. The J gene is TRBJ2-7, the V gene TRBV21-1; no check of the table's D call, TRBD2, against the DNA was made. TRBV21-1 is termed a pseudogene. CDR3 length equals 16 residues. CDR3 protein: CASSKAREAETYEQYF. DNA for the CDR3: TGTGCCAGCAGCAAAGCGCGGGAAGCGGAGACCTACGAGCAGTACTTC.